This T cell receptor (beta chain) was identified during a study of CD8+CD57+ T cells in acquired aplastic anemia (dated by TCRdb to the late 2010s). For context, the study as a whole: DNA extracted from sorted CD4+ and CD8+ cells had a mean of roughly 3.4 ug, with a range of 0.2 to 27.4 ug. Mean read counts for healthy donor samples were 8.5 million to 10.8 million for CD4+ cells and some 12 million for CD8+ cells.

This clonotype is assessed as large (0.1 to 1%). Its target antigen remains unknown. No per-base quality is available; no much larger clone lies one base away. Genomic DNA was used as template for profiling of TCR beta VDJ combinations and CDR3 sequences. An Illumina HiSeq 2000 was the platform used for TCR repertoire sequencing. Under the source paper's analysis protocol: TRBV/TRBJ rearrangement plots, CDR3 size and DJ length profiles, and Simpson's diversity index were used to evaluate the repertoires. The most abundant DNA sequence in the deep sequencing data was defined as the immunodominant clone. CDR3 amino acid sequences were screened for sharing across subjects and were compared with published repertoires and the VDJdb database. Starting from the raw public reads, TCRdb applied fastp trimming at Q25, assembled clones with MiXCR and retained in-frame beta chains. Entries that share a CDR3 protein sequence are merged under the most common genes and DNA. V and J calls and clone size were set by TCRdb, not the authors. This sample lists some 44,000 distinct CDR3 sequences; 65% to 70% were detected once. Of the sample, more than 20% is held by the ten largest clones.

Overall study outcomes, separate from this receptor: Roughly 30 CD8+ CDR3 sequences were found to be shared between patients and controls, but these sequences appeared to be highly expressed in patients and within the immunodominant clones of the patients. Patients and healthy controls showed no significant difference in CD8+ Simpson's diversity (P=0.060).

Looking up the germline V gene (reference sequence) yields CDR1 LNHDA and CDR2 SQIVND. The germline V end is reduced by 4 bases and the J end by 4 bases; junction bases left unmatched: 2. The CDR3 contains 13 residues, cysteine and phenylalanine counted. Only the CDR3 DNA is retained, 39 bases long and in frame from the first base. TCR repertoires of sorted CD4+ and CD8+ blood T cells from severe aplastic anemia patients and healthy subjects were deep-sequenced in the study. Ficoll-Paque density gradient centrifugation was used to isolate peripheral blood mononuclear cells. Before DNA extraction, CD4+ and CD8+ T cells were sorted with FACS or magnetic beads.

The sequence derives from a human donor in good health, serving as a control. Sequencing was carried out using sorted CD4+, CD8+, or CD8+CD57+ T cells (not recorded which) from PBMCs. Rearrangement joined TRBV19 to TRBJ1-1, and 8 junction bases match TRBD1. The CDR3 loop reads CASSRQGPTEAFF. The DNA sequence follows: TGTGCCAGTAGTAGACAGGGGCCCACTGAAGCTTTCTTT.